Sequencing of this T cell receptor beta chain was carried out in a study of identical twins. Healthy Caucasians alone served as donors. This clonotype was seen only a few times. Its antigen is unidentified. Points from the study as a whole: The conclusions drew on cross-sectional statistical analysis instead of tracking the same donors.

The germline gives CDR1 DFQATT, CDR2 SNEGSKA (reference sequence). V was pared by 5 bases and J by 2 bases, with 10 bases of the junction left unmatched. The CDR3 has 17 amino acids. Each CDR3 protein gets one entry after TCRdb re-called the 5' RACE reads with MiXCR. This table holds roughly 690,000 distinct CDR3 sequences, 20% to 25% found once. These same data were also listed under a study on T cells expressing NK-cell markers. According to that study: Several experiments added an anti-gamma-delta TCR antibody to sort only alpha-beta TCR T cells.

The clonotype comes from a woman in her late teens or twenties in good health. The sample was PBMCs. V and J are TRBV20-1 and TRBJ2-3; 13 positions match TRBD2. The CDR3 DNA sequence: TGCAGTGCTCGTCAACGCGGACTAGCGGGAGACACAGATACGCAGTATTTT. Its translation: CSARQRGLAGDTDTQYF.